The text below deals with one TCR beta chain. Its antigen is currently unknown. This sample is part of a study of graft-versus-host responses after intestinal transplantation. Study as a whole: Recipients across the board were started on anti-thymocyte globulin induction, then kept on tacrolimus and steroids for approximately three years.

Germline CDR1 reads MNHNS; CDR2 reads SASEGT. The CDR3 has 16 residues. V dropped 1 base and J dropped 4 bases, with 16 bases sitting between them. Using immunoSEQ multiplex PCR, the repertoire was profiled, and TCRdb retains in-frame clones only, with some absent. The sample lists about 19,000 clones, roughly 82% occurring once. Study results and limitations: Allograft clonal ratios (graft-versus-host to host-versus-graft) were high in patients who had graft-donor T cell macrochimerism. Maximum circulating GvH clone levels tracked with early post-transplant HvG decreases. GvH clones appeared in recipient marrow, some first in ileum or blood.

The material sequenced was PBMCs, taken 14 days after transplant. This clonotype was sampled from a human patient who received an intestinal transplant, so some T cells may come from the graft donor. The chain has TRBV6-1 and TRBJ2-5; tentative D call: TRBD1 (5 bases). CDR3 DNA: TGTGCCAGCAGTGAAGGACTTGGGCAGGGTAGAGAGACCCAGTACTTC. Residues: CASSEGLGQGRETQYF.